This T cell receptor (beta chain) appears in the sequencing data of a study of T cells after yellow fever vaccination. Using its own MiXCR run on the 5' RACE reads, TCRdb lists one record per CDR3 protein. The table lists 45,000 to 75,000 distinct CDR3 sequences, about 5.6% of them singletons, with roughly 30% in the top ten. The study, taken as a whole, reports: The secondary response showed a weaker magnitude and a faster peak, day 5 versus 15.

The length of the CDR3 is 14 residues. V lost 1 base, J lost 6 bases, and 13 bases lay in between. CDR1 SGHRS and CDR2 YFSETQ come from the germline V gene. This specimen was PBMCs, either bulk or a sorted T-cell subset (CD4+, CD8+, memory, or dextramer-sorted; not recorded which), taken on the day of the yellow fever booster vaccination. This receptor was obtained from a man aged 18 to 30 who received the YFV17D yellow fever vaccine. The rearrangement links TRBV5-1 to TRBJ1-2; no definite D call. The CDR3 DNA reads TGCGCCAGCAGCTTGTCGTTGGGTATTAATGGCTACACCTTC. This encodes CASSLSLGINGYTF.